These 25 T cell receptor beta chains were sequenced from one sample in a study of T cell changes during pregnancy in multiple sclerosis. Clones were sequenced by immunoSEQ multiplex PCR, and TCRdb holds only the in-frame ones, with some missing. The sample lists 39,000 or so clones; roughly 91% were seen once. The material sequenced was CD8+ T cells from peripheral blood mononuclear cells, taken in the first trimester of pregnancy. The receptors come from a female donor with multiple sclerosis, enrolled in a pregnancy study.

This clone was recorded a few times. This chain joins TRBV2 and TRBJ1-5, with a tentative D call TRBD1 (5 bases). V was shortened by 4 bases and J by 0 bases, with 10 bases between the two germline ends. CDR3 length: 15 amino acids. The germline V gene encodes CDR1 SNHLY and CDR2 FYNNEI. The CDR3 region is CASSGRGNSNQPQHF. The CDR3 DNA sequence: TGTGCCAGCAGTGGGAGGGGTAATAGCAATCAGCCCCAGCATTTT.

This rearrangement joins TRBV7-9 to TRBJ2-2, with 9 bases lining up with TRBD1. The CDR3 extends over 15 amino acids. The trim removed 5 bases at V and 5 bases at J, leaving 6 bases unmatched. Germline assignment: CDR1 SEHNR and CDR2 FQNEAQ (reference sequence). CDR3 sequence reads: CASSQDRGETGELFF. DNA for the CDR3: TGTGCCAGCAGCCAGGACAGGGGTGAAACCGGGGAGCTGTTTTTT.

Many counts were recorded for this clone. The chain couples TRBV11-2 to TRBJ2-1, with a possible D match to TRBD2 (6 bases). The V and J ends lost 5 bases and 2 bases respectively, with 25 bases between them. This CDR3 comprises 19 residues. Germline CDR1 SGHAT, CDR2 FQNNGV. DNA for the CDR3: TGTGCCAGCAGCCAGAGACACGAAGGCAGCGGGTCAACCTACAATGAGCAGTTCTTC. This gives the protein CASSQRHEGSGSTYNEQFF.

V usage is TRBV5-1 and J usage is TRBJ2-7; 10 bases are shared with TRBD2. The V segment lost 1 base and the J segment 9 bases; nucleotides outside the gene matches: 10. In germline, CDR1 is SGHRS, CDR2 YFSETQ. This CDR3 is 15 amino acids long. The CDR3 DNA is TGCGCCAGCAGCTTGAGCCAGCGGGAGGGCCCAAGGCAGTACTTC. The encoded protein is CASSLSQREGPRQYF.

The V and J genes are TRBV4-1 and TRBJ2-2; D is perhaps TRBD2 (5 bases). The germline CDR1 and CDR2 sequences are MGHRA and YSYEKL. The ends were cut back, 0 bases at V and 7 bases at J, with 12 bases in the middle. The length of the CDR3 is 15 residues. CDR3 loop: CASSQDFRGSGELFF. DNA for the CDR3: TGCGCCAGCAGCCAAGATTTTCGGGGAAGCGGGGAGCTGTTTTTT.

CDR3 protein: CASSLVGTGGEQYF. CDR3 DNA sequence: TGTGCCAGCAGCTTAGTCGGGACAGGGGGCGAGCAGTACTTC. J is TRBJ2-7 and V is TRBV11-2; 11 bases are shared with TRBD1. V dropped 1 base and J dropped 6; count of bases not matched to a gene: 2. Germline V gives CDR1 SGHAT, CDR2 FQNNGV. This CDR3 region has 14 residues.

Only one count was recorded for this clone. The identical CDR3 is also encoded by other nucleotide sequences in the sample. The chain employs TRBV9 and TRBJ1-2; D is possibly TRBD1 (6 bases). The germline V gene encodes CDR1 SGDLS and CDR2 YYNGEE. The CDR3 spans 13 residues. V was cut by 0 bases and J by 5 bases, with 8 bases left in between. The CDR3 loop is CASSVGGPYGYTF. CDR3 DNA: TGTGCCAGCAGCGTAGGGGGGCCTTATGGCTACACCTTC.

The gene calls are TRBV4-3 and TRBJ1-5; 7 bases line up with TRBD1. The germline V gene has CDR1 LGHNA and CDR2 YSLEER. The CDR3 is 14 residues long. With V trimmed by 2 bases and J by 4 bases, 2 bases remained unmatched. The CDR3 is CASSQLQGNQPQHF. For the CDR3, the DNA is TGCGCCAGCAGCCAATTACAGGGGAATCAGCCCCAGCATTTT.

This chain connects TRBV6-6 to TRBJ1-2, with 7 bases lining up with TRBD1. V dropped 6 bases and J dropped 4; count of bases not matched to a gene: 8. There are 14 residues in the CDR3. Germline V gene lookup returns CDR1 MNHNY and CDR2 SVGAGI (reference sequence). This chain's CDR3 is CASRQRGLLYGYTF. DNA of the CDR3: TGTGCCAGCAGGCAGAGGGGGCTTCTCTATGGCTACACCTTC.

This clone has a single count. This rearrangement joins TRBV29-1 to TRBJ1-2; 8 bases line up with TRBD1. Trimming removed 6 bases from V and 1 base from J; junction bases left unmatched: 4. Looked up from germline, CDR1 is SQVTM and CDR2 is ANQGSEA. The CDR3 loop spans 13 amino acids. CDR3 sequence (DNA): TGCAGCGTGGGGACAGGAGTTAACTATGGCTACACCTTC. Its translation: CSVGTGVNYGYTF.

The chain links TRBV10-3 to TRBJ1-1; D unclear. The germline V gene encodes CDR1 ENHRY and CDR2 SYGVKD. The CDR3 has 14 residues. The V end lost 2 bases, the J end lost 1 base, and 8 bases lay between the germline ends. In DNA, the CDR3 is TGTGCCATCAGTGAGAGACGGGAGAACACTGAAGCTTTCTTT. Protein product: CAISERRENTEAFF.

V usage is TRBV4-3 and J usage is TRBJ2-7, with 8 bases fitting TRBD2. Germline CDR1 is LGHNA and CDR2 is YSLEER. This CDR3 has 15 residues. The junction had 6 bases not matched to a gene; V was cut back by 3 bases and J by 2 bases. The CDR3 DNA reads TGCGCCAGCAGCCAGGCCCGGGGGGGAGCCTACGAGCAGTACTTC. Residues: CASSQARGGAYEQYF.

This chain connects TRBV27 to TRBJ2-7, with D hard to call. CDR1 is MNHEY and CDR2 is SMNVEV in the germline V gene (reference sequence). The CDR3 consists of 12 residues. V dropped 0 bases and J dropped 6 bases, with 6 bases sitting between them. CDR3 DNA sequence: TGTGCCAGCAGTTTATCGTCCGGCGAGCAGTACTTC. This encodes CASSLSSGEQYF.

In its sample, this clone was seen once. The genes are TRBV5-1 and TRBJ2-1; D is possibly TRBD1 (6 bases). Looked up from germline, CDR1 is SGHRS and CDR2 is YFSETQ. V lost 9 bases and J 12 bases, leaving 31 bases between the germline ends. CDR3 size: 16 residues. The CDR3 DNA is TGCGCCATTCCAGATCTTACAGGGCCCCCGCTCCCACGGCAGTTCTTC. Translation gives CAIPDLTGPPLPRQFF.

The chain is built from TRBV4-2 and TRBJ2-7; the D gene is possibly TRBD2 (6 bases). The germline gives CDR1 LGHNA, CDR2 YNFKEQ. CDR3 length equals 16 residues. V shed 4 bases and J shed 7 bases, with 23 bases lying between them. Here the CDR3 DNA reads TGTGCCAGCAGCCCCAGTCTGGCCCTGGGGAGGAGGGAGCAGTACTTC. It yields the protein CASSPSLALGRREQYF.

This clone was picked up a small number of times. The CDR3 loop is CASLQGDRTEAFF. CDR3 nucleotide sequence: TGTGCCAGCTTACAGGGAGATCGCACTGAAGCTTTCTTT. This chain uses TRBV19 with TRBJ1-1; perhaps TRBD1 as D (6 bases). Germline V CDR1 and CDR2: LNHDA, SQIVND (reference sequence). V lost 9 bases to trimming and J lost 4 bases, with 15 bases between them. The CDR3 length is 13 residues.

In this sample, this clone turned up a few times. The chain has TRBV19 and TRBJ2-7, with 9 bases identical to TRBD1. This CDR3 region has 15 residues. V lost 6 bases and J lost 3; bases outside the gene matches: 9. The germline V gene encodes CDR1 LNHDA and CDR2 SQIVND (reference sequence). CDR3 sequence: CASSPDRGTIYEQYF. Here the CDR3 DNA reads TGTGCCAGTAGCCCTGACAGGGGGACTATCTACGAGCAGTACTTC.

This chain links TRBV19 with TRBJ2-3; 10 bases fit TRBD2. The CDR3 extends over 14 amino acids. The germline V gene has CDR1 LNHDA and CDR2 SQIVND (reference sequence). V was clipped by 5 bases and J by 4 bases; unmatched bases: 3. DNA of the CDR3: TGTGCCAGTAGTCGGCTAGCGGGAGCAGATACGCAGTATTTT. Encoded protein: CASSRLAGADTQYF.

The chain recombines TRBV7-6 with TRBJ2-2; D not resolved. V was pared by 0 bases and J by 5 bases, with 7 bases between. Germline CDR1 and CDR2: SGHVS and FNYEAQ. CDR3 size: 14 residues. CDR3 coding DNA: TGTGCCAGCAGCTTAGCATTCGGGACCGGGGAGCTGTTTTTT. Translating it yields CASSLAFGTGELFF.

V usage is TRBV19 and J usage is TRBJ2-7, with 8 nucleotides matching TRBD1. CDR1 and CDR2 from the germline V gene are LNHDA and SQIVND (reference sequence). V lost 6 bases and J lost 2; bases outside the gene matches: 6. The CDR3 consists of 14 residues. CDR3 sequence: CASRVGTGPYEQYF. In DNA, the CDR3 is TGTGCCAGTAGAGTGGGGACAGGTCCCTACGAGCAGTACTTC.

The sample holds a few counts of this clone. The chain carries TRBV19 and TRBJ2-7, with 8 bases identical to TRBD2. V lost 7 bases, J lost 0 bases, and 8 bases stayed unmatched. The germline CDR1 and CDR2 sequences are LNHDA and SQIVND (reference sequence). This CDR3 comprises 15 residues. The CDR3 coding sequence is TGTGCCAGTAAGTCGCTACTAGCGGACTCCTACGAGCAGTACTTC. Protein sequence: CASKSLLADSYEQYF. Using reference TRBV19 and TRBJ2-7 for the parts outside the CDR3, the full variable domain is DGGITQSPKYLFRKEGQNVTLSCEQNLNHDAMYWYRQDPGQGLRLIYYSQIVNDFQKGDIAEGYSVSREKKESFPLTVTSAQKNPTAFYLCASKSLLADSYEQYFGPGTRLTVT.

The gene calls are TRBV19 and TRBJ1-2, with no clear D. This CDR3 comprises 13 residues. Germline V lookup: CDR1 LNHDA, CDR2 SQIVND (reference sequence). The germline V and J ends were trimmed by 5 bases and 1 base, with 8 bases remaining between them. CDR3 residues: CASSAEHNYGYTF. The CDR3 DNA is TGTGCCAGTAGTGCCGAGCATAACTATGGCTACACCTTC.

J is TRBJ2-7 and V is TRBV5-1; 8 positions match TRBD1. The CDR3 is 14 residues long. J gave up 3 bases and V 3 bases, and 5 bases lay outside the gene matches. Germline-derived CDR1 and CDR2 are SGHRS and YFSETQ. The CDR3 region has the DNA TGCGCCAGCAGCTCCTCGGACAGGGTCTACGAGCAGTACTTC. Translated: CASSSSDRVYEQYF.

The J gene is TRBJ1-1, the V gene TRBV9; 8 nucleotides align to TRBD1. There are 14 residues in the CDR3. Germline CDR1 is SGDLS and CDR2 is YYNGEE. V dropped 1 base and J dropped 1; count of bases not matched to a gene: 0. Written as DNA, the CDR3 is TGTGCCAGCAGCGTAACAGGGGGGAACACTGAAGCTTTCTTT. It translates to CASSVTGGNTEAFF.

The chain joins TRBV6-1 to TRBJ2-2; TRBD2 aligns across 14 bases. The CDR3 spans 18 residues. Germline V gene lookup returns CDR1 MNHNS and CDR2 SASEGT. J lost 4 bases, V lost 4 bases, and 8 bases had no gene match. As DNA, the CDR3 is TGTGCCAGCAGTGTTGGACTAGCGGGGGGCCTCCCCACCGGGGAGCTGTTTTTT. This codes for CASSVGLAGGLPTGELFF.